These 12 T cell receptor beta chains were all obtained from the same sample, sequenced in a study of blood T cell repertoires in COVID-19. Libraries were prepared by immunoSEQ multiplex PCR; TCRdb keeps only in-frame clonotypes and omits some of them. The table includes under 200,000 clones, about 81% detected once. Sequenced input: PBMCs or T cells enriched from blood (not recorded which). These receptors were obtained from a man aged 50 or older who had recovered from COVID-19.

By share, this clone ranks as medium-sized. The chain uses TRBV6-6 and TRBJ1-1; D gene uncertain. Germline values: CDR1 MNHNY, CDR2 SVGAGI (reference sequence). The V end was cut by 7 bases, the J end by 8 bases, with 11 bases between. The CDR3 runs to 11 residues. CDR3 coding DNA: TGTGCCAGCACCCCCGGGATCGAAGCTTTCTTT. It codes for CASTPGIEAFF.

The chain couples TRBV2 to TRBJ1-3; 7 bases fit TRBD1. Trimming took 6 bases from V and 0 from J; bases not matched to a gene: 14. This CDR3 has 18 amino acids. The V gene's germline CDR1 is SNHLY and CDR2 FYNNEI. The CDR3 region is CASSLIRGSLSSGNTIYF. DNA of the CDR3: TGTGCCAGCAGCCTTATCAGGGGGAGCCTTTCCTCTGGAAACACCATATATTTT.

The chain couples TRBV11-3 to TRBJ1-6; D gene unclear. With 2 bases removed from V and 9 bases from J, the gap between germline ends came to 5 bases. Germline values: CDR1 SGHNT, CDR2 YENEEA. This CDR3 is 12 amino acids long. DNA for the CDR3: TGTGCCAGCAGCTTAAACTCTTCACCCCTCCACTTT. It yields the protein CASSLNSSPLHF.

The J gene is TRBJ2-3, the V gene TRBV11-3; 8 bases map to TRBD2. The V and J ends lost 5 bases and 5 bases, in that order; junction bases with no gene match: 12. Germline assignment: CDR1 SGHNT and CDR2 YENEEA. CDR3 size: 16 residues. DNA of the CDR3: TGTGCCAGCAGCCCTCGGGGAAGCGGGGGTAAAGATACGCAGTATTTT. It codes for CASSPRGSGGKDTQYF.

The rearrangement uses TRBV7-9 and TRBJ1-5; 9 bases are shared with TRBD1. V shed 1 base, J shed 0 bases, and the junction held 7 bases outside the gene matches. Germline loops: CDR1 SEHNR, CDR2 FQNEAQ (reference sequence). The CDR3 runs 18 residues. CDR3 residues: CASSLDRGRPYSNQPQHF. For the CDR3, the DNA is TGTGCCAGCAGCTTAGACAGGGGGCGGCCTTATAGCAATCAGCCCCAGCATTTT.

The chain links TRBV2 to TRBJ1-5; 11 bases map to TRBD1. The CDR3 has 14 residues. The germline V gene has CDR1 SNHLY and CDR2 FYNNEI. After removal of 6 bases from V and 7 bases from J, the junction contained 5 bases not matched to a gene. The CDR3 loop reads CASSFGQGAQPQHF. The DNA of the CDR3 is TGTGCCAGCAGCTTCGGACAGGGGGCACAGCCCCAGCATTTT.

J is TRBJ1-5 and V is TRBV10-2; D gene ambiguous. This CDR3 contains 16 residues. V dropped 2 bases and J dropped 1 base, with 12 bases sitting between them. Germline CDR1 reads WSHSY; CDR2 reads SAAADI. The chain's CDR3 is CASSEASGKSNQPQHF. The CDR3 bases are TGCGCCAGCAGTGAGGCATCGGGGAAGAGCAATCAGCCCCAGCATTTT.

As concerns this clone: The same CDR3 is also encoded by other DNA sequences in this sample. The CDR3 spells CASSLGTENSPLHF. The CDR3 bases are TGTGCCAGCAGCTTAGGGACAGAAAATTCACCCCTCCACTTT. This chain connects TRBV7-9 to TRBJ1-6; D is possibly TRBD1 (6 bases). The length of the CDR3 is 14 residues. Trimming left V 1 base short and J 7 bases short, with 8 bases between. Germline V gives CDR1 SEHNR, CDR2 FQNEAQ (reference sequence).

Here the CDR3 reads CASSLAPYGGSYNSPLHF. CDR3 DNA sequence: TGTGCCAGCAGCTTAGCTCCTTACGGGGGCTCCTATAATTCACCCCTCCACTTT. J is TRBJ1-6 and V is TRBV11-2; D possibly corresponds to TRBD1 (5 bases). V shed 1 base and J shed 0 bases, with 13 bases lying between them. Germline V gene sequence: CDR1 SGHAT, CDR2 FQNNGV. There are 18 residues in the CDR3.

Here the CDR3 DNA reads TGTGCCAGCAGCTTAGACGGGAGGTGGACTAATGAAAAACTGTTTTTT. Translating gives CASSLDGRWTNEKLFF. The rearrangement joins TRBV11-2 to TRBJ1-4, with D hard to call. Trimming cost V 0 bases and J 2 bases, with 10 bases left between them. This CDR3 is 16 amino acids long. CDR1 is SGHAT and CDR2 is FQNNGV in the germline V gene.

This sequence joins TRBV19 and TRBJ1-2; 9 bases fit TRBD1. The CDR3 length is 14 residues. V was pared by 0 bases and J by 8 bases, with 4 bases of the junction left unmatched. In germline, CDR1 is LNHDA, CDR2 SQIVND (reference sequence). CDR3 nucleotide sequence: TGTGCCAGTAGTATAGAGAGGACAGGGGAAGGCTACACCTTC. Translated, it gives CASSIERTGEGYTF.

The CDR3 DNA reads as TGTGCCAGCAGTAAGACAGGCACCGGGGAGCTGTTTTTT. Translation gives CASSKTGTGELFF. This rearrangement joins TRBV6-4 to TRBJ2-2; D is possibly TRBD1 (6 bases). The ends were cut back, 5 bases at V and 4 bases at J, with 8 bases in the middle. Germline V gene lookup returns CDR1 MRHNA and CDR2 SNTAGT. The CDR3 is made up of 13 amino acids.